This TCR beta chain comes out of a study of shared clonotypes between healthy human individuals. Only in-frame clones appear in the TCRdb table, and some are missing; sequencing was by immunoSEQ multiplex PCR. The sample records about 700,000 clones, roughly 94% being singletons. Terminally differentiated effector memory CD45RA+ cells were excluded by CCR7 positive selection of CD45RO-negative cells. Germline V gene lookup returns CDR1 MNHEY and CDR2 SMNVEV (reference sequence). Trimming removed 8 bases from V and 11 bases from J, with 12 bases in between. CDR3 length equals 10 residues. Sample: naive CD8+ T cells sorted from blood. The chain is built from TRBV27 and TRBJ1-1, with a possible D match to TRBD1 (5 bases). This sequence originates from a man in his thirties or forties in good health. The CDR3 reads CASWGRKAFF. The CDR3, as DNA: TGTGCCAGCTGGGGGAGGAAGGCTTTCTTT.